The sequence of this T cell receptor beta chain was determined in a study of blood T cell repertoires in COVID-19. The assay was immunoSEQ multiplex PCR, and TCRdb's table has in-frame clones only and misses some. In the table there are 350,000 to 500,000 clones, roughly 89% of which are singletons. Germline CDR1 ENHRY, CDR2 SYGVKD. The CDR3 sequence is 15 residues long. The junction had 15 bases not matched to a gene; V was cut back by 8 bases and J by 5 bases. The chain is built from TRBV10-3 and TRBJ2-7; 7 bases fit TRBD2. Sequencing input: peripheral blood. The TCR was taken from a man between 18 and 29 years old with COVID-19, enrolled during active disease. CDR3 DNA: TGTGCCATCCTCTCCTCCGCGGGAGAGTGGCACGAGCAGTACTTC. Protein sequence: CAILSSAGEWHEQYF.